This entry lists 22 T cell receptor beta chains sequenced from one sample in a study of OX40 agonist ivuxolimab in advanced cancers. The table came from immunoSEQ multiplex PCR; TCRdb's copy has only in-frame clones and leaves some out. In the table there are 56,000 or so clones, around 86% of which are singletons. The sample was CD4+ or CD8+ T cells sorted from blood, taken in a trial of the OX40 agonist ivuxolimab. These TCRs come from an adult with an advanced solid tumor such as melanoma, head and neck, liver or kidney cancer.

This rearrangement joins TRBV19 to TRBJ2-7; weak D call: TRBD1 (6 bases). This CDR3 region has 14 residues. Between the trimmed V and J ends, which lost 3 bases and 5 bases, there was a span of 14 bases. The germline V gene has CDR1 LNHDA and CDR2 SQIVND (reference sequence). For the CDR3, the DNA is TGTGCCAGTAGTATTTCCCAGGGGTCCCACGAGCAGTACTTC. This sequence encodes CASSISQGSHEQYF.

The chain is built from TRBV7-2 and TRBJ1-6; a weak D match, TRBD1 (5 bases). V was cut by 2 bases and J by 7 bases, with 12 bases left in between. Germline V gene sequence: CDR1 SGHTA, CDR2 FQGNSA. The CDR3 has 15 amino acids. DNA for the CDR3: TGTGCCAGCAGCTTACTCTTGACAGAGAATTCACCCCTCCACTTT. Residues: CASSLLLTENSPLHF.

This clone was counted a single time. This chain connects TRBV28 to TRBJ2-7; 7 nucleotides agree with TRBD1. V shed 6 bases and J 0 bases; nucleotides not matched to a gene: 8. There are 15 residues in the CDR3. In germline, CDR1 is MDHEN, CDR2 SYDVKM. The CDR3 DNA sequence: TGTGCCAGCAGCCAGGGGGACACTCGCTCCTACGAGCAGTACTTC. Amino acid sequence: CASSQGDTRSYEQYF. The full variable domain, in which reference TRBV28 and TRBJ2-7 provide the parts outside the CDR3, is DVKVTQSSRYLVKRTGEKVFLECVQDMDHENMFWYRQDPGLGLRLIYFSYDVKMKEKGDIPEGYSVSREKKERFSLILESASTNQTSMYLCASSQGDTRSYEQYFGPGTRLTVT.

The CDR3 DNA reads TGTGCCAGCAGCCCGGGCGGGGGGAGCACAGATACGCAGTATTTT. Translating it yields CASSPGGGSTDTQYF. This rearrangement joins TRBV6-5 to TRBJ2-3; 8 bases match TRBD2. J lost 0 bases, V lost 6 bases, and 5 bases had no gene match. The CDR3 runs to 15 residues. Germline assignment: CDR1 MNHEY and CDR2 SVGAGI.

The chain combines TRBV6-5 with TRBJ2-7; the D gene is possibly TRBD1 (5 bases). This CDR3 comprises 13 residues. Germline V gives CDR1 MNHEY, CDR2 SVGAGI. Trimming shortened V by 2 bases and J by 3 bases, and 8 bases separated the two germline ends. The CDR3, as DNA: TGTGCCAGCAGTTACCGACAGAACTACGAGCAGTACTTC. Translation: CASSYRQNYEQYF.

The chain uses TRBV19 and TRBJ1-4; D may be TRBD1 (6 bases). Trimming pared 6 bases from V and 5 bases from J, leaving 7 bases between. Germline V gene data show CDR1 as LNHDA and CDR2 as SQIVND (reference sequence). The CDR3 consists of 12 residues. For the CDR3, the DNA is TGTGCCAGTAGGCAGGGGAATGAAAAACTGTTTTTT. Protein: CASRQGNEKLFF.

This sequence joins TRBV18 and TRBJ1-1, with D uncertain. Trimming pared 1 base from V and 2 bases from J, leaving 11 bases between. The CDR3 contains 15 residues. CDR1 and CDR2 (germline): KGHSH, LQKENI. In DNA form, the CDR3 reads TGTGCCAGCTCACCACTGCGGGAGGCAAACACTGAAGCTTTCTTT. Translated: CASSPLREANTEAFF.

The chain links TRBV11-2 to TRBJ2-7, with 11 bases fitting TRBD2. Trimming removed 0 bases from V and 4 bases from J; junction bases left unmatched: 14. Germline-derived CDR1 and CDR2 are SGHAT and FQNNGV. The CDR3 is made up of 19 amino acids. The CDR3 bases are TGTGCCAGCAGCTTAGATCTGAGTAGCGGGAGGGCCGAAGCTTACGAGCAGTACTTC. Its protein is CASSLDLSSGRAEAYEQYF. The full variable domain, rest sourced from reference TRBV11-2 and TRBJ2-7, is EAGVAQSPRYKIIEKRQSVAFWCNPISGHATLYWYQQILGQGPKLLIQFQNNGVVDDSQLPKDRFSAERLKGVDSTLKIQPAKLEDSAVYLCASSLDLSSGRAEAYEQYFGPGTRLTVT.

This chain uses TRBV4-1 with TRBJ1-1; no firm D call. CDR1 MGHRA and CDR2 YSYEKL come from the germline V gene. The ends were cut back, 5 bases at V and 4 bases at J, with 14 bases in the middle. This CDR3 is built from 14 residues. As DNA, the CDR3 is TGCGCCAGCAGCTCGCGGACCCTAGGCACTGAAGCTTTCTTT. Its translation is CASSSRTLGTEAFF.

The gene calls are TRBV7-6 and TRBJ2-3; no reliable D call. V was pared by 5 bases and J by 0 bases, with 12 bases between. Germline V gene sequence: CDR1 SGHVS, CDR2 FNYEAQ. There are 15 residues in the CDR3. Here the CDR3 DNA reads TGTGCCAGCAGCCCCGGTTGGGGTAGCACAGATACGCAGTATTTT. Protein: CASSPGWGSTDTQYF. The full variable domain, with the rest looked up from reference TRBV7-6 and TRBJ2-3, is GAGVSQSPRYKVTKRGQDVALRCDPISGHVSLYWYRQALGQGPEFLTYFNYEAQQDKSGLPNDRFSAERPEGSISTLTIQRTEQRDSAMYRCASSPGWGSTDTQYFGPGTRLTVL.

The chain links TRBV10-3 to TRBJ2-1; D gene unclear. In germline, CDR1 is ENHRY, CDR2 SYGVKD. V was cut by 2 bases and J by 5 bases, with 13 bases left in between. This CDR3 has 15 residues. The CDR3 nucleotides are TGTGCCATCAGTGAGAATGCCCACTCTAACAATGAGCAGTTCTTC. This encodes CAISENAHSNNEQFF.

The rearrangement links TRBV29-1 to TRBJ1-4; possible D gene TRBD1, 6 bases. This CDR3 comprises 13 residues. V dropped 7 bases and J dropped 0 bases, with 9 bases sitting between them. The germline V gene encodes CDR1 SQVTM and CDR2 ANQGSEA. CDR3 nucleotide sequence: TGCAGCGGCAGGGGAGCAACTAATGAAAAACTGTTTTTT. Translation: CSGRGATNEKLFF.

The V gene is TRBV11-1, the J gene TRBJ2-2; 10 nucleotides align to TRBD2. Trimming cost V 2 bases and J 4 bases; bases outside gene matches: 10. From germline, CDR1 is SGHAT and CDR2 FQDESV (reference sequence). This CDR3 contains 18 residues. CDR3 region: CASSLRASGGYITGELFF. CDR3 nucleotides: TGTGCCAGCAGCTTAAGGGCTAGCGGGGGATATATCACCGGGGAGCTGTTTTTT.

V and J are TRBV10-3 and TRBJ2-1; TRBD2 agrees at 9 bases. The V and J ends lost 7 bases and 8 bases, in that order; junction bases with no gene match: 9. Germline loops: CDR1 ENHRY, CDR2 SYGVKD. This CDR3 region has 14 residues. CDR3 amino acids: CAIKVSGRKDEQFF. The CDR3 DNA sequence: TGTGCCATCAAGGTCAGCGGGAGGAAAGATGAGCAGTTCTTC.

This chain uses TRBV7-3 with TRBJ2-5, with 9 bases that match TRBD1. Germline lookup yields CDR1 SGHTA and CDR2 FQGTGA. This CDR3 region has 15 residues. V gave up 5 bases and J gave up 3 bases; unmatched junction bases: 7. The CDR3 nucleotides read TGTGCCAGCAGCAGAACAGGGGGCGAAAAAGAGACCCAGTACTTC. This encodes CASSRTGGEKETQYF.

The rearrangement uses TRBV2 and TRBJ2-7; D remains unclear. Trimming stripped 6 bases from V and 0 bases from J, with 12 bases between. CDR1 and CDR2 (germline): SNHLY, FYNNEI. The CDR3 runs 14 residues. As DNA, the CDR3 is TGTGCCAGCAGCCCGGACCGAAACTCCTACGAGCAGTACTTC. Its translation: CASSPDRNSYEQYF.

The chain employs TRBV9 and TRBJ2-1; D not certain. The CDR3 is 16 residues long. CDR1 and CDR2 (germline): SGDLS, YYNGEE. Trimming shortened V by 4 bases and J by 0 bases, and 14 bases separated the two germline ends. The CDR3: CASSPRTLISYNEQFF. In nucleotides, the CDR3 is TGTGCCAGCAGCCCTCGGACCCTCATCTCCTACAATGAGCAGTTCTTC.

The chain has TRBV7-9 and TRBJ1-1, with 12 bases aligning to TRBD1. Germline V gene lookup returns CDR1 SEHNR and CDR2 FQNEAQ (reference sequence). The CDR3 length is 17 residues. V was pared by 3 bases and J by 1 base, with 6 bases of the junction left unmatched. The CDR3 loop reads CASSFPGQGARNTEAFF. In nucleotides, the CDR3 is TGTGCCAGCAGCTTTCCGGGACAGGGGGCGCGGAACACTGAAGCTTTCTTT.

The chain combines TRBV28 with TRBJ2-3, with D possibly being TRBD2 (6 bases). V was clipped by 6 bases and J by 0 bases, with 7 bases between them. Germline CDR1 MDHEN, CDR2 SYDVKM. The CDR3 is made up of 13 amino acids. In DNA, the CDR3 is TGTGCCAGCAGGGAGGGAAGCACAGATACGCAGTATTTT. It codes for CASREGSTDTQYF.

This chain uses TRBV5-6 with TRBJ2-7; 8 nucleotides match TRBD1. Germline values: CDR1 SGHDT, CDR2 YYEEEE. The CDR3 runs 14 residues. The ends lost 4 bases at V and 6 bases at J; junction bases unmatched: 9. The CDR3 reads CASSPGTGQGEQYF. The CDR3 DNA is TGTGCCAGCAGCCCGGGGACAGGTCAGGGCGAGCAGTACTTC.

This clone was seen a few times. This chain connects TRBV28 to TRBJ2-3, with D possibly matching TRBD1 (5 bases). Looked up from germline, CDR1 is MDHEN and CDR2 is SYDVKM. The CDR3 is 13 amino acids. V was clipped by 6 bases and J by 1 base, with 8 bases between them. The CDR3 coding sequence is TGTGCCAGCAGGCCACAGGGCACAGATACGCAGTATTTT. This sequence encodes CASRPQGTDTQYF.

This clone appeared once. The chain employs TRBV6-1 and TRBJ2-7; 9 bases match TRBD1. Germline V gene sequence: CDR1 MNHNS, CDR2 SASEGT. The CDR3 loop spans 13 amino acids. V shed 6 bases, J shed 3 bases, and the junction held 3 bases outside the gene matches. The CDR3 spells CASRWTGVYEQYF. The CDR3 nucleotides read TGTGCCAGCAGATGGACAGGGGTCTACGAGCAGTACTTC.